The 20 T cell receptor beta chains below all came from one sample that was sequenced in a study of identical twins (dated by TCRdb to between 2015 and 2016). To prepare the library, 5' RACE was applied. The reads were generated on an Illumina HiSeq 2000. In-frame beta chains were kept once TCRdb had trimmed the public reads at Q25 with fastp and called clones with MiXCR. Rows with one shared CDR3 protein collapse into an entry with the most common genes and DNA. The sample records hundreds of thousands of distinct CDR3 sequences, around a tenth of which are singletons. Of the sample, about 5.5% falls within the top ten clones. The source material was memory (CD45RO+) T cells sorted from blood. Explained via the paper, the cell subset or site label denotes: CD45RO+ enriched T cells. Every receptor here comes from a woman under 30 in good health.

In this sample, this clonotype turned up once. The chain couples TRBV9 to TRBJ2-3, with 12 bases that match TRBD2. Germline assignment: CDR1 SGDLS and CDR2 YYNGEE. CDR3 length: 15 amino acids. V shed 2 bases, J shed 3 bases, and the junction held 1 base outside the gene matches. Here the CDR3 reads CASSVGTSGTDTQYF. The CDR3 DNA reads as TGTGCCAGCAGCGTGGGGACTAGCGGGACAGATACGCAGTATTTT.

The V and J genes are TRBV11-2 and TRBJ2-7; 11 nucleotides align to TRBD1. J gave up 0 bases and V 5 bases, and 12 bases lay outside the gene matches. Per germline, CDR1 SGHAT and CDR2 FQNNGV. This CDR3 comprises 18 residues. The CDR3 coding sequence is TGTGCCAGCAGCCGTTACCCTTGGGGGACAGGGGGCTCCTACGAGCAGTACTTC. Its translation: CASSRYPWGTGGSYEQYF.

This clonotype was counted many times. The V call is TRBV5-1, the J call TRBJ2-7; TRBD1 matches at 9 bases. This CDR3 spans 15 amino acids. The junction had 7 bases not matched to a gene; V was cut back by 4 bases and J by 2 bases. Germline CDR1 SGHRS, CDR2 YFSETQ. CDR3 DNA sequence: TGCGCCAGCAGCACGACCGGGACAGGGACCTACGAGCAGTACTTC. It yields the protein CASSTTGTGTYEQYF.

The chain carries TRBV20-1 and TRBJ2-7; D not certain. V dropped 1 base and J dropped 4 bases, with 8 bases sitting between them. CDR1 and CDR2 (germline): DFQATT, SNEGSKA (reference sequence). CDR3 length: 12 amino acids. CDR3 sequence reads: CSARGNQYEQYF. CDR3 nucleotides: TGCAGTGCTAGAGGGAATCAATACGAGCAGTACTTC.

The chain joins TRBV11-2 to TRBJ2-7, with D hard to call. Trimming removed 5 bases from V and 1 base from J, with 6 bases in between. Germline-derived CDR1 and CDR2 are SGHAT and FQNNGV. The CDR3 extends over 12 amino acids. CDR3 DNA: TGTGCCAGCAGCCCGCCTTCCTACGAGCAGTACTTC. Amino acids: CASSPPSYEQYF.

This clonotype has more than one count but fewer than ten. The chain couples TRBV7-9 to TRBJ2-1, with D perhaps matching TRBD1 or TRBD2 (5 bases each). Per the germline V gene, CDR1 is SEHNR and CDR2 is FQNEAQ (reference sequence). This CDR3 is built from 16 residues. Trimming took off 1 base at V and 5 bases at J, with 15 bases between the two ends. DNA for the CDR3: TGTGCCAGCAGCTTAGAAACGGGGCACGGACACAATGAGCAGTTCTTC. Protein: CASSLETGHGHNEQFF.

This clonotype was recorded many times. The chain combines TRBV9 with TRBJ2-5; no clear D. This CDR3 is 13 amino acids long. CDR1 SGDLS and CDR2 YYNGEE come from the germline V gene. V was shortened by 4 bases and J by 1 base, with 8 bases between the two germline ends. The CDR3 DNA reads TGTGCCAGCAGCTCGCGAGGCCAAGAGACCCAGTACTTC. Its translation: CASSSRGQETQYF.

This clonotype was counted between two and nine times. V gene TRBV19 combines with J gene TRBJ1-3, with D perhaps matching TRBD1 (6 bases). CDR1 and CDR2 from the germline V gene are LNHDA and SQIVND (reference sequence). The CDR3 is 15 amino acids. The V end lost 6 bases, the J end lost 2 bases, and 14 bases lay between the germline ends. CDR3 loop: CASSGQNFPGNTIYF. CDR3 in DNA: TGTGCCAGTAGCGGACAGAACTTCCCTGGAAACACCATATATTTT. Looking up the rest from reference TRBV19 and TRBJ1-3 gives the full variable domain: DGGITQSPKYLFRKEGQNVTLSCEQNLNHDAMYWYRQDPGQGLRLIYYSQIVNDFQKGDIAEGYSVSREKKESFPLTVTSAQKNPTAFYLCASSGQNFPGNTIYFGEGSWLTVV.

The CDR3: CASRVEGRSPLHF. The CDR3 bases are TGCGCCAGCAGAGTGGAAGGAAGGTCACCCCTCCACTTT. The chain combines TRBV5-1 with TRBJ1-6, with D hard to call. Germline V gene data show CDR1 as SGHRS and CDR2 as YFSETQ. The CDR3 length is 13 residues. V dropped 5 bases and J dropped 10 bases, with 13 bases sitting between them.

The genes are TRBV12-3 or TRBV12-4 and TRBJ1-6; no definite D call. The CDR3 has 13 residues. The V and J ends lost 3 bases and 11 bases respectively, with 11 bases between them. The CDR3 DNA reads as TGTGCCAGCAGTTTCCCCCTGGGTGCACCCCTCCACTTT. Translating it yields CASSFPLGAPLHF.

There are many counts of this clonotype. The rearrangement uses TRBV6-2 or TRBV6-3 and TRBJ2-1, with 8 nucleotides matching TRBD1. J lost 7 bases, V lost 6 bases, and 11 bases had no gene match. Looked up from germline, CDR1 is MNHEY and CDR2 is SVGEGT. This CDR3 spans 15 amino acids. The CDR3 is CASSRDRGSRNEQFF. For the CDR3, the DNA is TGTGCCAGCAGCCGCGACAGGGGTAGTCGTAATGAGCAGTTCTTC.

Only a few counts were recorded for this clonotype. The chain has TRBV7-9 and TRBJ1-2; tentatively, D is TRBD1 (6 bases). Germline CDR1 is SEHNR and CDR2 is FQNEAQ (reference sequence). This CDR3 is built from 16 residues. V gave up 5 bases and J gave up 8 bases, with 24 bases separating them. CDR3 DNA: TGTGCCAGCAGCCTAATTTCGACAGGATCTACCGAAGGCTACACCTTC. It translates to CASSLISTGSTEGYTF.

The V call is TRBV20-1, the J call TRBJ2-1, with 8 bases matching TRBD1. V lost 6 bases and J lost 7; bases outside the gene matches: 5. Germline CDR1 reads DFQATT; CDR2 reads SNEGSKA (reference sequence). CDR3 length: 12 amino acids. CDR3: CSARTGSNEQFF. Here the CDR3 DNA reads TGCAGTGCCAGGACAGGGAGTAATGAGCAGTTCTTC.

This clonotype occurred a few times. The rearrangement links TRBV12-3 or TRBV12-4 to TRBJ2-6; D not certain. CDR3 length: 14 amino acids. V gave up 3 bases and J gave up 1 base, with 4 bases separating them. DNA for the CDR3: TGTGCCAGCAGTTTTATTTCTGGGGCCAACGTCCTGACTTTC. Amino acids: CASSFISGANVLTF.

The gene calls are TRBV5-6 and TRBJ2-3; 8 bases align to TRBD2. The germline CDR1 and CDR2 sequences are SGHDT and YYEEEE. V shed 3 bases and J 2 bases; nucleotides not matched to a gene: 11. The CDR3 has 17 amino acids. CDR3 protein: CASSSPLGTRDTDTQYF. The CDR3 region has the DNA TGTGCCAGCAGCTCCCCTTTAGGGACTAGAGACACAGATACGCAGTATTTT.

This clonotype was counted ten times or more. The DNA of the CDR3 is TGCGCCAGCAGCTTGGATCGTGGGACTAGCGGCACAGATACGCAGTATTTT. This gives the protein CASSLDRGTSGTDTQYF. This sequence joins TRBV5-1 and TRBJ2-3; 10 bases line up with TRBD2. V shed 0 bases, J shed 1 base, and the junction held 5 bases outside the gene matches. The CDR3 spans 17 residues. In germline, CDR1 is SGHRS, CDR2 YFSETQ.

The gene calls are TRBV7-9 and TRBJ2-1; 7 bases are a match to TRBD2. The CDR3 covers 14 residues. Trimming took 3 bases from V and 7 from J; bases not matched to a gene: 6. CDR1 SEHNR and CDR2 FQNEAQ come from the germline V gene (reference sequence). CDR3 bases: TGTGCCAGCAGCTTGCATCTCGGGAGGAATGAGCAGTTCTTC. It is translated as CASSLHLGRNEQFF.

The rearrangement uses TRBV6-5 and TRBJ2-5, with D unresolved. CDR3 length: 14 residues. Trimming shortened V by 0 bases and J by 5 bases, and 10 bases separated the two germline ends. CDR1 and CDR2 from the germline V gene are MNHEY and SVGAGI. The CDR3 DNA is TGTGCCAGCAGTTACTCCGGGCTGCCGGAGACCCAGTACTTC. Its protein product is CASSYSGLPETQYF.

At least ten counts were recorded for this clonotype. This chain connects TRBV6-2 or TRBV6-3 to TRBJ1-1, with TRBD1 as a possible D gene (6 bases). Germline V gives CDR1 MNHEY, CDR2 SVGEGT. The V gene lost 5 bases and the J gene lost 4 bases, with 8 bases spanning the gap. CDR3 size: 12 residues. The CDR3 DNA sequence: TGTGCCAGCAGTGGACAGTTCACTGAAGCTTTCTTT. As protein: CASSGQFTEAFF.

The sample holds many counts of this clonotype. This chain connects TRBV15 to TRBJ1-1; maybe TRBD1 (6 bases). Trimming cost V 1 base and J 0 bases, with 15 bases left between them. The CDR3 runs 17 residues. Germline V gene data show CDR1 as LNHNV and CDR2 as YYDKDF (reference sequence). CDR3: CATSRARSGVLNTEAFF. As DNA, the CDR3 is TGTGCCACCAGCAGAGCCCGTTCAGGGGTCTTGAACACTGAAGCTTTCTTT.